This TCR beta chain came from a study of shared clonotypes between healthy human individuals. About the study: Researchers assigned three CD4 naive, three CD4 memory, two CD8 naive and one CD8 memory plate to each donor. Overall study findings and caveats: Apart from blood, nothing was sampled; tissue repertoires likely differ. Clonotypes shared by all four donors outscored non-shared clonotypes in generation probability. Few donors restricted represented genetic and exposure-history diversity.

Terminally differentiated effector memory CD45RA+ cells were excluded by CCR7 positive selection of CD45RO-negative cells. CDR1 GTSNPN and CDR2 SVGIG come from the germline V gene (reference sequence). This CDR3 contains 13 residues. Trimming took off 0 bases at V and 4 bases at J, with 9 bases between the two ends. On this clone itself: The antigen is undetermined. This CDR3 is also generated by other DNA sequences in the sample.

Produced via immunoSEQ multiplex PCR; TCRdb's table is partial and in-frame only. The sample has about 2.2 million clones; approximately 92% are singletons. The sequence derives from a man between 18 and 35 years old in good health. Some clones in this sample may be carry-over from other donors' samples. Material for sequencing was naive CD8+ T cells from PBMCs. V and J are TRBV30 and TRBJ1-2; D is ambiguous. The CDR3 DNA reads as TGTGCCTGGAGTGTTGGTGGTGGCTATGGCTACACCTTC. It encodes CAWSVGGGYGYTF.